The text below deals with one T cell receptor beta chain. Its cognate antigen is unknown. PBMCs numbering at least 6 million were isolated per sample. Per individual sample, total RNA of at least 6 micrograms was extracted. The entry originates in a study of blood T cells in healthy people across ages. The CDR3 has 15 residues. V gave up 0 bases and J gave up 6 bases; unmatched junction bases: 6. Germline assignment: CDR1 SGHKS and CDR2 YYEKEE (reference sequence). Findings of the study overall: Estimated diversity, derived from one million T cells, was regarded as an underestimate.

Sample-barcoded 5' priming and a J-beta primer mix drove a second PCR of about 6 to 12 cycles. TCRdb fed the 5' RACE reads into MiXCR, producing one record per CDR3 protein. This table has 1.5 million to 2 million distinct CDR3 sequences, 28% appearing once. Material for sequencing was blood. This TCR was sampled from a woman younger than 45 in good health. J is TRBJ1-2 and V is TRBV5-5, with TRBD1 identical over 9 bases. CDR3 loop: CASSLARDRANGYTF. In nucleotides, the CDR3 is TGTGCCAGCAGCTTGGCCCGGGACAGGGCAAATGGCTACACCTTC. Drawing the rest from reference TRBV5-5 and TRBJ1-2, the complete variable domain is DAGVTQSPTHLIKTRGQQVTLRCSPISGHKSVSWYQQVLGQGPQFIFQYYEKEERGRGNFPDRFSARQFPNYSSELNVNALLLGDSALYLCASSLARDRANGYTFGSGTRLTVV.